One and the same sample provided the 3 T cell receptor beta chains below, sequenced in a study of T-cell reconstitution after alpha-beta-depleted transplantation in children. Library preparation (for TCRbeta) was performed with unique molecular identifiers. From the PCR reads, TCRdb called clonotypes with MiXCR, one entry per CDR3 protein. The table lists 200,000 or so distinct CDR3 sequences, about 6% of them singletons, with roughly 4.7% in the top ten. The specimen was PBMCs, collected before TCRalphabeta/CD19-depleted stem cell transplant. These receptors were obtained from a girl under three years old with combined immunodeficiency, due to receive a stem cell transplant.

Ten or more counts support this clonotype. CDR3 sequence reads: CASSPTSYEQYF. The DNA of the CDR3 is TGCGCCAGCAGCCCTACCTCCTACGAGCAGTACTTC. The gene calls are TRBV5-1 and TRBJ2-7; D unresolved. The CDR3 sequence is 12 residues long. Germline V gene lookup returns CDR1 SGHRS and CDR2 YFSETQ. V shed 4 bases and J shed 0 bases, with 5 bases lying between them.

This clonotype was seen at least ten times. The chain is built from TRBV20-1 and TRBJ1-1; TRBD1 agrees at 7 bases. J was trimmed by 4 bases and V by 3 bases; bases with no gene match: 5. Germline V gene lookup returns CDR1 DFQATT and CDR2 SNEGSKA (reference sequence). This CDR3 region has 13 residues. CDR3 sequence reads: CSARAGTVTEAFF. CDR3 DNA: TGCAGTGCTAGGGCTGGGACAGTCACTGAAGCTTTCTTT.

This clonotype was observed at least ten times. The chain recombines TRBV10-3 with TRBJ2-1; 11 bases are shared with TRBD2. The CDR3 is 16 amino acids. V gave up 7 bases and J gave up 2 bases; unmatched junction bases: 7. Germline V gives CDR1 ENHRY, CDR2 SYGVKD. The CDR3 loop is CAIKTSGRGTYNEQFF. The CDR3 DNA follows: TGTGCCATCAAAACTAGCGGGAGAGGCACCTACAATGAGCAGTTCTTC.